The source of this TCR beta chain is a study of technical replicates of blood from a handful of donors. TCRdb keeps only in-frame clones here, not all; method: immunoSEQ multiplex PCR. The sample has tens of thousands of clones; almost 99% are singletons. This CDR3 is built from 14 residues. The J segment lost 2 bases and the V segment lost 5 bases, leaving 4 bases of the junction unmatched. CDR1 SGHVS and CDR2 FQNEAQ come from the germline V gene. The gene calls are TRBV7-8 and TRBJ2-3, with 7 positions matching TRBD2. Sequenced sample: T cells isolated from PBMCs. The sequence was obtained from a human donor in good health. CDR3 sequence: CASSASGATDTQYF. The CDR3 DNA sequence: TGTGCCAGCAGCGCCAGCGGGGCCACAGATACGCAGTATTTT.